The source of this T cell receptor (beta chain) is a study of T cell responses to AZD1222 COVID-19 vaccine. Study findings and constraints: White British donors predominated, females outnumbered males, and clonal diversity was possibly underestimated. Among AZD1222 vaccinees, only 5 to 7 were seropositive at baseline.

In regard to this clone: Antigen: not known.

TCRdb keeps only in-frame clones here, not all; method: immunoSEQ multiplex PCR. Of 150,000 to 160,000 clones in the sample, about nine tenths were seen once. J was trimmed by 5 bases and V by 4 bases; bases with no gene match: 6. This CDR3 comprises 14 residues. From germline, CDR1 is SGHRS and CDR2 YFSETQ. This specimen was peripheral blood, taken after recovery from COVID-19. The TCR was taken from an adult who had recovered from COVID-19. The V gene is TRBV5-1, the J gene TRBJ2-5; 9 positions agree with TRBD2. Written as DNA, the CDR3 is TGCGCCAGCAGCGGGGGACTAGCCCCCGAGACCCAGTACTTC. Amino acids: CASSGGLAPETQYF.